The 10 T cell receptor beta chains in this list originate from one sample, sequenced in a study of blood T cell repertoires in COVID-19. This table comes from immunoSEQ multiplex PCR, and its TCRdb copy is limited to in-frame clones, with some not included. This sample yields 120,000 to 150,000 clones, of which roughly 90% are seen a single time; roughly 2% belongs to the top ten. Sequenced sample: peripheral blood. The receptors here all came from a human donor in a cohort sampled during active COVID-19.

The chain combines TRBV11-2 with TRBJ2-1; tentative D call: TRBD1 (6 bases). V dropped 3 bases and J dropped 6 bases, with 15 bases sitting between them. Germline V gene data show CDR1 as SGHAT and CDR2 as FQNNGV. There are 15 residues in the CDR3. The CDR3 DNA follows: TGTGCCAGCAGCTTTGACAGGCGAACTAGCAATGAGCAGTTCTTC. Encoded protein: CASSFDRRTSNEQFF. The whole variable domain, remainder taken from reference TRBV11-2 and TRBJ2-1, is EAGVAQSPRYKIIEKRQSVAFWCNPISGHATLYWYQQILGQGPKLLIQFQNNGVVDDSQLPKDRFSAERLKGVDSTLKIQPAKLEDSAVYLCASSFDRRTSNEQFFGPGTRLTVL.

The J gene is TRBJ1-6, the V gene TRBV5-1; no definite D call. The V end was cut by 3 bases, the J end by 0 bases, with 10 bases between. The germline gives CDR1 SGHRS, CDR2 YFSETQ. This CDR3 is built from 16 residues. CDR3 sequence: CASSYLMASYNSPLHF. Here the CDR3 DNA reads TGCGCCAGCAGCTACCTTATGGCCTCCTATAATTCACCCCTCCACTTT.

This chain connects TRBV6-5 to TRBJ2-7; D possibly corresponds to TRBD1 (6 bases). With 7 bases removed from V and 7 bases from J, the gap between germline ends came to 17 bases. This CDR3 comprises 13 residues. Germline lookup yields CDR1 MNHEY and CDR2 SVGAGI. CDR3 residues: CASKRQEAGEQYF. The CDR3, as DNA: TGTGCCAGCAAGAGACAGGAGGCAGGGGAGCAGTACTTC.

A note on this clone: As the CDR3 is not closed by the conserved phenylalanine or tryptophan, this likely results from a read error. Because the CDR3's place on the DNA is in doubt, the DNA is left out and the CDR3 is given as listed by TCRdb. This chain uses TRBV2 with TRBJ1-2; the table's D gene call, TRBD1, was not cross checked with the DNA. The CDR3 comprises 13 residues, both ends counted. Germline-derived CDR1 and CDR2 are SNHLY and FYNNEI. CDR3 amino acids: CASSRDRGPAPYL.

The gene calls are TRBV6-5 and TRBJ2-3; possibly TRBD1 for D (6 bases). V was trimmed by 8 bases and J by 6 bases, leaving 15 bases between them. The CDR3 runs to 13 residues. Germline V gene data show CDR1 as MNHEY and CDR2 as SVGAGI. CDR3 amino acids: CASRTANGDTQYF. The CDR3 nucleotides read TGTGCCAGCCGGACAGCGAACGGGGATACGCAGTATTTT.

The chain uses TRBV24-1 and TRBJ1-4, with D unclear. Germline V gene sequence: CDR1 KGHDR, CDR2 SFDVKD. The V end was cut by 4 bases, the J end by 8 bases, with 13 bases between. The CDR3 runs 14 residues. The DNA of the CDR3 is TGTGCCACCAGTGACCCCGGGGAAGGCGAAAAACTGTTTTTT. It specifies CATSDPGEGEKLFF.

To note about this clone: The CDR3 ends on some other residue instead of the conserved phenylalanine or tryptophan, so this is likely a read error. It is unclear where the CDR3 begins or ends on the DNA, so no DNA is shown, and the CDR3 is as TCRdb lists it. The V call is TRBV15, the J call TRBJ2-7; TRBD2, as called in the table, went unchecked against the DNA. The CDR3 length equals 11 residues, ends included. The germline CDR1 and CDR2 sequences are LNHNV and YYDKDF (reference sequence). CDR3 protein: CATSRVGTEVI.

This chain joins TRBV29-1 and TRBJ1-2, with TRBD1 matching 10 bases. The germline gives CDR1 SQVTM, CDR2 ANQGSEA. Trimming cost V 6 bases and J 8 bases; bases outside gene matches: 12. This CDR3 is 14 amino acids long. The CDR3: CSVSGTGEGVGYTF. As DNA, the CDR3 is TGCAGCGTGTCCGGGACAGGGGAAGGGGTGGGCTACACCTTC.

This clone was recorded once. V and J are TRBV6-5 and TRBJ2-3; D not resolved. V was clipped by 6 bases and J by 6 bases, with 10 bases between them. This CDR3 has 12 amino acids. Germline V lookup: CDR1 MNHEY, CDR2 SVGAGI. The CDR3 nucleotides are TGTGCCAGCAGGGTAGTTGCGGATACGCAGTATTTT. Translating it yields CASRVVADTQYF.

The CDR3 nucleotides are TGTGCCAGCAGAAAAGCGGGAGAGTACGAGCAGTACTTC. Translation gives CASRKAGEYEQYF. The chain carries TRBV28 and TRBJ2-7; 8 bases match TRBD2. The germline gives CDR1 MDHEN, CDR2 SYDVKM. Trimming at V came to 6 bases and at J to 4 bases, leaving 5 bases not matched to a gene. This CDR3 has 13 amino acids.